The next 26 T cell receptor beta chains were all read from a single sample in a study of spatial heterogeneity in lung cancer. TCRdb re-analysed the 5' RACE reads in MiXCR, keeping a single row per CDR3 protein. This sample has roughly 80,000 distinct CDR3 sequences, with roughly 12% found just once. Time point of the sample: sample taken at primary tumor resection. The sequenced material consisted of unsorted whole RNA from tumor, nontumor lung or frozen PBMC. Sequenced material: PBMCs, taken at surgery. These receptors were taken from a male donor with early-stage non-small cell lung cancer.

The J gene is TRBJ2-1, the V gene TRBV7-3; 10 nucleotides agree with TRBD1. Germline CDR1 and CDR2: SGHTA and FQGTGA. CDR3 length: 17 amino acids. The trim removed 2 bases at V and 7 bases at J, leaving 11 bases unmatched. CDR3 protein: CASSLSTGGVFGNEQFF. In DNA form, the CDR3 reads TGTGCCAGCAGCTTATCGACAGGGGGCGTTTTCGGAAATGAGCAGTTCTTC.

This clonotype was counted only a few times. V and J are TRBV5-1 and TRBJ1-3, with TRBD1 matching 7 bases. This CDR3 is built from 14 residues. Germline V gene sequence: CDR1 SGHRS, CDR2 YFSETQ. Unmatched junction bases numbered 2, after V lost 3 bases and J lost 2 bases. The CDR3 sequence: CASSSTGAGNTIYF. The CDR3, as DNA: TGCGCCAGCAGCTCCACAGGGGCTGGAAACACCATATATTTT. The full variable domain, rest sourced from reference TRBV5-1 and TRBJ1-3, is KAGVTQTPRYLIKTRGQQVTLSCSPISGHRSVSWYQQTPGQGLQFLFEYFSETQRNKGNFPGRFSGRQFSNSRSEMNVSTLELGDSALYLCASSSTGAGNTIYFGEGSWLTVV.

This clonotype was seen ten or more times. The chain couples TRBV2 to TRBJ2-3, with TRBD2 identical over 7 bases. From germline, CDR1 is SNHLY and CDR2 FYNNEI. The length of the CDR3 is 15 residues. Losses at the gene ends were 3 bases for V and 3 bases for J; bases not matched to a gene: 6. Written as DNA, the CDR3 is TGTGCCAGCAGTGAGGGGAGGGATAGAACAGATACGCAGTATTTT. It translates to CASSEGRDRTDTQYF.

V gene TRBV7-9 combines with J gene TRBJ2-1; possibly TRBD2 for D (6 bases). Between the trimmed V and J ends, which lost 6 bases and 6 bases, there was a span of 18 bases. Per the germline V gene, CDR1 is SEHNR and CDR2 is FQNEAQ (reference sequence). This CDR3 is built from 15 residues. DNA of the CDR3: TGTGCCAGCAGGCTACCGGGAGACATTGGCAATGAGCAGTTCTTC. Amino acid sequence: CASRLPGDIGNEQFF. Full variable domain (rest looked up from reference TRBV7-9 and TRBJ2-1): DTGVSQNPRHKITKRGQNVTFRCDPISEHNRLYWYRQTLGQGPEFLTYFQNEAQLEKSRLLSDRFSAERPKGSFSTLEIQRTEQGDSAMYLCASRLPGDIGNEQFFGPGTRLTVL.

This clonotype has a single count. In DNA, the CDR3 is TGTGCCAGCAGTTGGACAGGGGGCACAGATACGCAGTATTTT. It translates to CASSWTGGTDTQYF. V and J are TRBV6-5 and TRBJ2-3, with 9 positions matching TRBD1. Trimming at V came to 4 bases and at J to 1 base, leaving 0 bases not matched to a gene. Germline V gene data show CDR1 as MNHEY and CDR2 as SVGAGI. The CDR3 is made up of 14 amino acids.

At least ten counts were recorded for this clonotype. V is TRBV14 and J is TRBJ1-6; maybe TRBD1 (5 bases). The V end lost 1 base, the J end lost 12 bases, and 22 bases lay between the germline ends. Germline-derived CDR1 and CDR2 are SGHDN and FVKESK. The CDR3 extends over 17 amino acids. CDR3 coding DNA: TGTGCCAGCAGCCAAGTAACCCCCGGACACGGGGGGAGACCCCTCCACTTT. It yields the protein CASSQVTPGHGGRPLHF.

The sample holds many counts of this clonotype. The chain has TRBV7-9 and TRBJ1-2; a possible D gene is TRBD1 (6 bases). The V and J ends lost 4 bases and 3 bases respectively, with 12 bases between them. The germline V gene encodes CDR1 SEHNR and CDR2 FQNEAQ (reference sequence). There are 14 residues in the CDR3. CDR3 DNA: TGTGCCAGCAGCTCCCGGACAGAGGACTATGGCTACACCTTC. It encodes CASSSRTEDYGYTF.

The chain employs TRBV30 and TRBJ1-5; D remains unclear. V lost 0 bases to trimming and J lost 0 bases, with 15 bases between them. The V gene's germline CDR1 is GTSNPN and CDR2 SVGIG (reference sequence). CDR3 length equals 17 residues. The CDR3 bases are TGTGCCTGGAGTGTATCGCGGGGTTGGGATAGCAATCAGCCCCAGCATTTT. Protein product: CAWSVSRGWDSNQPQHF.

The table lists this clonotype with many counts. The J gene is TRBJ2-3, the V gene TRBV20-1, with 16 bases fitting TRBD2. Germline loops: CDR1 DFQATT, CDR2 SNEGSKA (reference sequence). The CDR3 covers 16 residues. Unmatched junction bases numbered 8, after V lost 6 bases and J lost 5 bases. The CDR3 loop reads CSATGLAGGPGDTQYF. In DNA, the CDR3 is TGCAGTGCAACGGGACTAGCGGGGGGGCCCGGAGATACGCAGTATTTT.

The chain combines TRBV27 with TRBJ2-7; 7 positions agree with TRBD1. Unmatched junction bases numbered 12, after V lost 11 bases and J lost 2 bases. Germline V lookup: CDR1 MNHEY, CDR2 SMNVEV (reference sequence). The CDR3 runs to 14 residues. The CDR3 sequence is CAGHKGQHPYEQYF. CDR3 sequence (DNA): TGTGCCGGCCACAAGGGACAGCACCCCTACGAGCAGTACTTC.

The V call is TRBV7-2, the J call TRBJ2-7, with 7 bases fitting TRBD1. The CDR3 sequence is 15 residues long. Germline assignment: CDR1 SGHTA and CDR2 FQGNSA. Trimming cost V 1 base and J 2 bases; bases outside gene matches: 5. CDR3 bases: TGTGCCAGCAGCTTAGGGGGACAGACAACCTACGAGCAGTACTTC. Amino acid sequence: CASSLGGQTTYEQYF.

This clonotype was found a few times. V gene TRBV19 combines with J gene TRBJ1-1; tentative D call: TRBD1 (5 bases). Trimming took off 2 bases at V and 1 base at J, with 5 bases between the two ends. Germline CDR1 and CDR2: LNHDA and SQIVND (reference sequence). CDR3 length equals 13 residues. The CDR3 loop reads CASSIQGNTEAFF. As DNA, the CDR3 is TGTGCCAGTAGTATACAGGGGAACACTGAAGCTTTCTTT.

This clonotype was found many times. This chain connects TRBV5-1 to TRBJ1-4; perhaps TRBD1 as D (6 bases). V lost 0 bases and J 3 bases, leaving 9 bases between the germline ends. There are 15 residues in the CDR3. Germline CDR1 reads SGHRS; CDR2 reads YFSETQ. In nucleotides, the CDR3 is TGCGCCAGCAGCTTGGAGGGGGAGGCTAATGAAAAACTGTTTTTT. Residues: CASSLEGEANEKLFF. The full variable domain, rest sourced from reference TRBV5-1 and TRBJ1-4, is KAGVTQTPRYLIKTRGQQVTLSCSPISGHRSVSWYQQTPGQGLQFLFEYFSETQRNKGNFPGRFSGRQFSNSRSEMNVSTLELGDSALYLCASSLEGEANEKLFFGSGTQLSVL.

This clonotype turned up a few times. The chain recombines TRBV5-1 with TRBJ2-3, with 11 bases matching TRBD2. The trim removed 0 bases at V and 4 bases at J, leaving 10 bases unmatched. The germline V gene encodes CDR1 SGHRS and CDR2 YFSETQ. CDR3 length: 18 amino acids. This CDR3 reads CASSLGIAGGPGADTQYF. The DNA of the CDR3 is TGCGCCAGCAGCTTGGGGATAGCGGGAGGGCCGGGAGCAGATACGCAGTATTTT.

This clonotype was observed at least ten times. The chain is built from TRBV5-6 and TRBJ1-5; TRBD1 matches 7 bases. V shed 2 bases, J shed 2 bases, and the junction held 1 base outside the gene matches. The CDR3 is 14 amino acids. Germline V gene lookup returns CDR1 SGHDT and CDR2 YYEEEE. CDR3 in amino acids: CASSFGQGNQPQHF. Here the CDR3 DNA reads TGTGCCAGCAGCTTTGGACAGGGCAATCAGCCCCAGCATTTT.

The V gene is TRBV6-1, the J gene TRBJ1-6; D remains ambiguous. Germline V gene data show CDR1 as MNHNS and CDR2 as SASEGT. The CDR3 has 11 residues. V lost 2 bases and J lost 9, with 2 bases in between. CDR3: CASSESSPLHF. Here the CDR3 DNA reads TGTGCCAGCAGTGAAAGTTCACCCCTCCACTTT.

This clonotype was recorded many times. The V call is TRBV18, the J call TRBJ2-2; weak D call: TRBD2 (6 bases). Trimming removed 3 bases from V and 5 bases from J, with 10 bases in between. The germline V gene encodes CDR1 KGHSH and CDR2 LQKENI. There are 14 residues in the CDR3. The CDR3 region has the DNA TGTGCCAGCTCACCTCCGGAGGGAACCGGGGAGCTGTTTTTT. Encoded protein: CASSPPEGTGELFF. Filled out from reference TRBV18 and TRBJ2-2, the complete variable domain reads NAGVMQNPRHLVRRRGQEARLRCSPMKGHSHVYWYRQLPEEGLKFMVYLQKENIIDESGMPKERFSAEFPKEGPSILRIQQVVRGDSAAYFCASSPPEGTGELFFGEGSRLTVL.

CDR3 residues: CASSQERTSDTGELFF. CDR3 sequence (DNA): TGTGCCAGCAGCCAAGAGAGGACATCGGACACCGGGGAGCTGTTTTTT. The genes are TRBV3-1 and TRBJ2-2; D possibly corresponds to TRBD1 (5 bases). Per the germline V gene, CDR1 is LGHDT and CDR2 is YNNKEL (reference sequence). The germline V and J ends were trimmed by 0 bases and 3 bases, with 11 bases remaining between them. This CDR3 spans 16 amino acids.

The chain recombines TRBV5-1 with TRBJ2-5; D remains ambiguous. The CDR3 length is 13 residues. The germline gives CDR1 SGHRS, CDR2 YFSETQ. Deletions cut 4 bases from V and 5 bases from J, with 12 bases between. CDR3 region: CASSPNSQETQYF. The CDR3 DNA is TGCGCCAGCAGCCCAAATAGCCAGGAGACCCAGTACTTC. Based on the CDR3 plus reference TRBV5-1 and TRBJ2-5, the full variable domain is KAGVTQTPRYLIKTRGQQVTLSCSPISGHRSVSWYQQTPGQGLQFLFEYFSETQRNKGNFPGRFSGRQFSNSRSEMNVSTLELGDSALYLCASSPNSQETQYFGPGTRLLVL.

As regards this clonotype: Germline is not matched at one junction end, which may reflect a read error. The chain's CDR3 is CSVEGSTEALF. The CDR3 DNA reads as TGCAGCGTAGAGGGCTCCACTGAAGCTCTCTTT. The chain couples TRBV29-1 to TRBJ1-1, with D hard to call. CDR1 SQVTM and CDR2 ANQGSEA come from the germline V gene. CDR3 size: 11 residues.

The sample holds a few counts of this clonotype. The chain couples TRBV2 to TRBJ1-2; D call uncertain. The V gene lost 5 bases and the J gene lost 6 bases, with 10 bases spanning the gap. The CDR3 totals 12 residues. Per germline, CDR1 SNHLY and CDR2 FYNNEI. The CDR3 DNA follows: TGTGCCAGCAGTCCCCAGGACCATGGCTACACCTTC. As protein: CASSPQDHGYTF.

In nucleotides, the CDR3 is TGTGCCAGCAGTCCACCCGGAGGACTATGGTACTTC. It codes for CASSPPGGLWYF. The V and J genes are TRBV12-3 or TRBV12-4 and TRBJ2-7, with D possibly TRBD2 on 6 matching bases. The CDR3 totals 12 residues. The V and J ends lost 5 bases and 12 bases respectively, with 17 bases between them.

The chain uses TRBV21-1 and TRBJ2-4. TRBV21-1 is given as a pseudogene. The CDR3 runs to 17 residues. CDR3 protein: CASSPRGSLLAKNIQYF. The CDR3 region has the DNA TGTGCCAGCAGCCCACGGGGTTCCCTTTTGGCCAAAAACATTCAGTACTTC.

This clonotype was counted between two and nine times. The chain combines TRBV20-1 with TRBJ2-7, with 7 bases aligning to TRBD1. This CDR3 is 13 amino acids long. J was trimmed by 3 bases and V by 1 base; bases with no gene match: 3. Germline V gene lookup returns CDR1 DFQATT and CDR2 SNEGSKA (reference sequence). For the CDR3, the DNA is TGCAGTGCTAGAGTCGGACAGGTCTACGAGCAGTACTTC. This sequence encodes CSARVGQVYEQYF.

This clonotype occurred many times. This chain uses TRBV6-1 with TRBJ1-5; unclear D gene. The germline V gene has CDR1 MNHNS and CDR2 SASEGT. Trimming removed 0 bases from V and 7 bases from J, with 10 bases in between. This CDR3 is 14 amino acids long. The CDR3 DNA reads TGTGCCAGCAGTGAAGCAAGGGTGGGCCAGCCCCAGCATTTT. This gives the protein CASSEARVGQPQHF.

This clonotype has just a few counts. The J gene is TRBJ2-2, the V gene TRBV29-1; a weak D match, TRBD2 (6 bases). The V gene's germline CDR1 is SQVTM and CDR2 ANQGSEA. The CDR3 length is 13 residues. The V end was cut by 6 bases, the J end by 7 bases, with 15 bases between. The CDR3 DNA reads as TGCAGCGTCTCCGGGACTCAGGGCGGGGAGCTGTTTTTT. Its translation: CSVSGTQGGELFF.